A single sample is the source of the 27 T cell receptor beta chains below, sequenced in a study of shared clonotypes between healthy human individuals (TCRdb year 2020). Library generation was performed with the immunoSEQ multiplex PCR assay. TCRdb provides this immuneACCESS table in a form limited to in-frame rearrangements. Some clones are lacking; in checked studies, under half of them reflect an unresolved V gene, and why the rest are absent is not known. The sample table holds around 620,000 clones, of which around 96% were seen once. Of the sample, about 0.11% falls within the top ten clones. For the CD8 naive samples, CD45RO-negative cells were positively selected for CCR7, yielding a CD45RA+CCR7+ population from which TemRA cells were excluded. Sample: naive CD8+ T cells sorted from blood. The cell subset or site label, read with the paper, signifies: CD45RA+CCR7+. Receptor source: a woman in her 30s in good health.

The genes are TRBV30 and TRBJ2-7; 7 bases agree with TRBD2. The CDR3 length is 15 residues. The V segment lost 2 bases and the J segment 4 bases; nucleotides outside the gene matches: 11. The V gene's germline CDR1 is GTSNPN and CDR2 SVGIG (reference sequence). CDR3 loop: CAWSSASGRQYEQYF. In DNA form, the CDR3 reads TGTGCCTGGAGTTCGGCTAGCGGAAGACAGTACGAGCAGTACTTC.

The CDR3 loop is CASSLGRADTQYF. The CDR3 DNA reads TGTGCCAGTAGTCTTGGCCGGGCAGATACGCAGTATTTT. The chain couples TRBV19 to TRBJ2-3; the D is unclear. Trimming removed 5 bases at V and 4 bases at J, with 10 bases between. The CDR3 sequence is 13 residues long. Germline V lookup: CDR1 LNHDA, CDR2 SQIVND (reference sequence).

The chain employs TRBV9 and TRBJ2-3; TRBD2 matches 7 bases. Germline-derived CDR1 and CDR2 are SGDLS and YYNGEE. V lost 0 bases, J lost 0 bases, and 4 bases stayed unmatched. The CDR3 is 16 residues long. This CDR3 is CASSVGGGTSTDTQYF. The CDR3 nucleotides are TGTGCCAGCAGCGTAGGCGGGGGAACTAGCACAGATACGCAGTATTTT.

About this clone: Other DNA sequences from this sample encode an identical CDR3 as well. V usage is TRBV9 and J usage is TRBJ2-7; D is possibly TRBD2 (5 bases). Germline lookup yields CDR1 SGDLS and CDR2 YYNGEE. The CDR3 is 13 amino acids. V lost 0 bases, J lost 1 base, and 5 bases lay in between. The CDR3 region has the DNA TGTGCCAGCAGCGTAGCGGGGTCCTACGAGCAGTACTTC. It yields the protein CASSVAGSYEQYF.

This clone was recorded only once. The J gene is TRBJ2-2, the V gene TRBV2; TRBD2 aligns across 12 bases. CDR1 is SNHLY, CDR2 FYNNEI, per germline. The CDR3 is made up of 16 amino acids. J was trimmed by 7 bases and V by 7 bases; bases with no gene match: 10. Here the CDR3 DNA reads TGTGCCAGCAATGGACTAGCGGGAATAACGGTCGGGGAGCTGTTTTTT. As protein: CASNGLAGITVGELFF.

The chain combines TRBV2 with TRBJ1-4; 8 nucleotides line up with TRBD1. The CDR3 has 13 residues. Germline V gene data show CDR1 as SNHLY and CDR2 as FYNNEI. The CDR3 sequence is CATKGQASEKLFF. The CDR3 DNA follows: TGTGCTACCAAGGGACAGGCGAGTGAAAAACTGTTTTTT.

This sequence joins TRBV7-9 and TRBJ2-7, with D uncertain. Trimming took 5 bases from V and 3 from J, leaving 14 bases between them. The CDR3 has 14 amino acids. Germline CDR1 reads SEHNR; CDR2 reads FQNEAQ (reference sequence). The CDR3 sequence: CASSAILRNYEQYF. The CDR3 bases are TGTGCCAGCAGCGCTATTCTAAGGAACTACGAGCAGTACTTC.

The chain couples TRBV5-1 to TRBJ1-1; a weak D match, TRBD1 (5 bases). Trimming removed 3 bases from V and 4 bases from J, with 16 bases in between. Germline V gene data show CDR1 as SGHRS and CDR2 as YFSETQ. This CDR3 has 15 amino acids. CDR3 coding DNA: TGCGCCAGCAGCTCCCGAATGGGGGGAAGCACTGAAGCTTTCTTT. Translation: CASSSRMGGSTEAFF.

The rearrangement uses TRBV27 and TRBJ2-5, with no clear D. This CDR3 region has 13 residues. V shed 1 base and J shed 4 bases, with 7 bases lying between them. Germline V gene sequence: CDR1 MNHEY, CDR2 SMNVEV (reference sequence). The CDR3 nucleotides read TGTGCCAGCAGTTTATGGTCAGGAGAGACCCAGTACTTC. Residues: CASSLWSGETQYF.

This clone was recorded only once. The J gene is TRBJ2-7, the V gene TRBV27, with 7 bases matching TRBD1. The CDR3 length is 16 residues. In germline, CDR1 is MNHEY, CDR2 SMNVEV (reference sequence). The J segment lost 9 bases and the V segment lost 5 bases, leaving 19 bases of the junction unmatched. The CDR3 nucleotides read TGTGCCAGCAGTCTTAACTGGGACAGCTTTTTACGAGGGCAGTACTTC. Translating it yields CASSLNWDSFLRGQYF.

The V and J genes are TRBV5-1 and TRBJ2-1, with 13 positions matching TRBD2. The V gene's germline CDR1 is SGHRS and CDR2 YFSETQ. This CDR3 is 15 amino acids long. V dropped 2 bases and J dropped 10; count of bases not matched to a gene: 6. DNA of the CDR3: TGCGCCAGCAGCTTTACTAGCGGGAGGGCCAGGGAGCAGTTCTTC. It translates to CASSFTSGRAREQFF.

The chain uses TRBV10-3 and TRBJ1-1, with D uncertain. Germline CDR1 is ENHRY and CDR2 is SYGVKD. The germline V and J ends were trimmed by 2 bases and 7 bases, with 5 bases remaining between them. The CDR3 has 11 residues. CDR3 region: CAISEGVEAFF. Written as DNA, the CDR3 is TGTGCCATCAGTGAGGGGGTTGAAGCTTTCTTT.

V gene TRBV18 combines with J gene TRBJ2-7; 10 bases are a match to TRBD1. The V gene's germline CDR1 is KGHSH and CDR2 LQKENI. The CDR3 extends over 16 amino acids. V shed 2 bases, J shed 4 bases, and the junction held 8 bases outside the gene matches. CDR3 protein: CASSPNPGQGLYEQYF. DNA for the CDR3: TGTGCCAGCTCACCAAACCCGGGACAGGGGCTGTACGAGCAGTACTTC.

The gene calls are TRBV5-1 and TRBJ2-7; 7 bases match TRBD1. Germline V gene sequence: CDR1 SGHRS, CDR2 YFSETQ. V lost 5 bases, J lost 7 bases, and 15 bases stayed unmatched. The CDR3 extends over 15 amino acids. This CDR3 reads CASSFRDSPWWEQYF. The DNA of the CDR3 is TGCGCCAGCAGTTTCCGGGACAGTCCATGGTGGGAGCAGTACTTC.

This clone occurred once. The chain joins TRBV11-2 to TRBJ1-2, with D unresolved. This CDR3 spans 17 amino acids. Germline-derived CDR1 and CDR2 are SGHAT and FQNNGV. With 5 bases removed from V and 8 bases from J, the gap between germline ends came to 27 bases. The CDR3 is CASSPGADGIAVKGYTF. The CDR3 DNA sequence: TGTGCCAGCAGCCCAGGAGCGGACGGAATTGCCGTAAAGGGCTACACCTTC.

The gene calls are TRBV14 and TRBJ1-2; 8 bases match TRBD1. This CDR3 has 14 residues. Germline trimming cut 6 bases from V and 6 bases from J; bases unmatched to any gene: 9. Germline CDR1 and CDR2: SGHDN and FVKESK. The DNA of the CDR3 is TGTGCCAGCAGTCCTGGACAGGGAGGAAATGGCTACACCTTC. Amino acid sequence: CASSPGQGGNGYTF.

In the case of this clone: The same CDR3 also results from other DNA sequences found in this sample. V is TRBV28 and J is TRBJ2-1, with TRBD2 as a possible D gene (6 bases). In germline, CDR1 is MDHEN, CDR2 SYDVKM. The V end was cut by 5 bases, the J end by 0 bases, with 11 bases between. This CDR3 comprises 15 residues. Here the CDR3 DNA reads TGTGCCAGCAGTCCAGACGGGAGCTCCTACAATGAGCAGTTCTTC. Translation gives CASSPDGSSYNEQFF.

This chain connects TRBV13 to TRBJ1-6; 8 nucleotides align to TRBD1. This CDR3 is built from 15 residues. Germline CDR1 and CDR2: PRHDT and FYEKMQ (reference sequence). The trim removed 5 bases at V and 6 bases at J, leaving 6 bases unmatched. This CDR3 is CASSPGTGSNSPLHF. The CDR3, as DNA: TGTGCCAGCAGCCCCGGGACAGGAAGTAATTCACCCCTCCACTTT.

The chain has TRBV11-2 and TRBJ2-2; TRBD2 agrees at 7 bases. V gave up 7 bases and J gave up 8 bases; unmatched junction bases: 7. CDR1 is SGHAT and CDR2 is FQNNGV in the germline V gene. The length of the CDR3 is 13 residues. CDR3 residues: CASIPTSRGELFF. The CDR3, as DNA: TGTGCCAGCATCCCGACTAGCCGTGGGGAGCTGTTTTTT. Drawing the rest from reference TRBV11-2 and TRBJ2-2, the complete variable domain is EAGVAQSPRYKIIEKRQSVAFWCNPISGHATLYWYQQILGQGPKLLIQFQNNGVVDDSQLPKDRFSAERLKGVDSTLKIQPAKLEDSAVYLCASIPTSRGELFFGEGSRLTVL.

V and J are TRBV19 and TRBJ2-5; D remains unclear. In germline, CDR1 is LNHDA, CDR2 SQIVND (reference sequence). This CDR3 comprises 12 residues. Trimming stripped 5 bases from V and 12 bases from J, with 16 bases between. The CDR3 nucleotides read TGTGCCAGTAGTTGGGCTAGTGGAGAAAAGTACTTC. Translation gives CASSWASGEKYF. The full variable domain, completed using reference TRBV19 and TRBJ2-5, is DGGITQSPKYLFRKEGQNVTLSCEQNLNHDAMYWYRQDPGQGLRLIYYSQIVNDFQKGDIAEGYSVSREKKESFPLTVTSAQKNPTAFYLCASSWASGEKYFGPGTRLLVL.

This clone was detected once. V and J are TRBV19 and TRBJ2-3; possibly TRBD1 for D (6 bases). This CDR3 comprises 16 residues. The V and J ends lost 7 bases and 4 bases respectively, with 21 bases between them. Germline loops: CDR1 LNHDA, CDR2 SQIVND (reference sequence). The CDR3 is CASTTPGVNGPDTQYF. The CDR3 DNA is TGTGCCAGTACCACCCCAGGGGTTAATGGCCCAGATACGCAGTATTTT.

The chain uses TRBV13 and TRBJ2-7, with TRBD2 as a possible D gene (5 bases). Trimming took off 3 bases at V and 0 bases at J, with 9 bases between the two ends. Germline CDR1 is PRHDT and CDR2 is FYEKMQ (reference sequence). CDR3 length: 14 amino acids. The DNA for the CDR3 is TGTGCCAGCAGCTTCGACGGGAACTCCTACGAGCAGTACTTC. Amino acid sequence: CASSFDGNSYEQYF.

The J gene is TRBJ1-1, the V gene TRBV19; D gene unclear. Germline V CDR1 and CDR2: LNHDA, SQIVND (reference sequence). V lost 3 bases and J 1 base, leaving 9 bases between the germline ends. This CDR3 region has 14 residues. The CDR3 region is CASSMTGPNTEAFF. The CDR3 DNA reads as TGTGCCAGTAGTATGACTGGTCCGAACACTGAAGCTTTCTTT.

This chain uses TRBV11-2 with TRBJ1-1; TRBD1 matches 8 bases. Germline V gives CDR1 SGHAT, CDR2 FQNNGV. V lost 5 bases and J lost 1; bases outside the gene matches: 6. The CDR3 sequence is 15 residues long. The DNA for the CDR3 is TGTGCCAGCAGCCCCCGGACAGGGCAGAACACTGAAGCTTTCTTT. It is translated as CASSPRTGQNTEAFF.

As DNA, the CDR3 is TGCGCCAGCAGTCACGAGCGGCAGCAAGAGACCCAGTACTTC. As protein: CASSHERQQETQYF. The gene calls are TRBV23-1 and TRBJ2-5; weak D call: TRBD2 (5 bases). TRBV23-1 is assigned to the ORF class and has an uncertain function. The V and J ends lost 3 bases and 2 bases respectively, with 10 bases between them. The CDR3 length is 14 residues.

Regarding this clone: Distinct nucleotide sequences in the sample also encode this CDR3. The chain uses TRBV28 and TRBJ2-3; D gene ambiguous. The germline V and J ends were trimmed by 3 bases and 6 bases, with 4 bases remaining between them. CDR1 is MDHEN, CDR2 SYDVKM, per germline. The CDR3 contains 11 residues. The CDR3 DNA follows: TGTGCCAGCAGTTTGGGCGATACGCAGTATTTT. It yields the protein CASSLGDTQYF.

CDR3 in DNA: TGTGCCAGCAGCCCCCCCGGGGCAGCTGAAGCTTTCTTT. Protein sequence: CASSPPGAAEAFF. The rearrangement joins TRBV11-3 to TRBJ1-1; possible D gene TRBD1, 5 bases. CDR1 is SGHNT and CDR2 is YENEEA in the germline V gene. The CDR3 contains 13 residues. The V and J ends lost 5 bases and 6 bases respectively, with 13 bases between them.